This entry lists 28 T cell receptor beta chains sequenced from one sample in a study of blood T cell repertoires in COVID-19. Only in-frame clones appear in the TCRdb table, and some are missing; sequencing was by immunoSEQ multiplex PCR. This table has 200,000 to 250,000 clones, roughly four fifths appearing once. Sequencing was done on a sample of PBMCs or T cells enriched from blood (not recorded which). Receptors originate from a woman aged 55-70 years who had recovered from COVID-19.

The rearrangement joins TRBV19 to TRBJ2-1; 7 bases agree with TRBD1. The junction had 9 bases not matched to a gene; V was cut back by 9 bases and J by 4 bases. Per the germline V gene, CDR1 is LNHDA and CDR2 is SQIVND (reference sequence). This CDR3 is 14 amino acids long. CDR3 coding DNA: TGTGCCAGCCGCCGGGACAGAGTATACAATGAGCAGTTCTTC. Its translation: CASRRDRVYNEQFF.

The genes are TRBV7-9 and TRBJ2-1, with 7 bases aligning to TRBD2. From germline, CDR1 is SEHNR and CDR2 FQNEAQ (reference sequence). The CDR3 runs 15 residues. The junction had 4 bases not matched to a gene; V was cut back by 5 bases and J by 0 bases. The CDR3 coding sequence is TGTGCCAGCAGCGTTAGCGGGTCCTCCTACAATGAGCAGTTCTTC. Protein product: CASSVSGSSYNEQFF.

The chain combines TRBV6-5 with TRBJ2-3, with TRBD2 matching 15 bases. The J segment lost 6 bases and the V segment lost 8 bases, leaving 6 bases of the junction unmatched. Germline V gives CDR1 MNHEY, CDR2 SVGAGI. The CDR3 runs to 15 residues. The CDR3 spells CASRGLAGGPDTQYF. Here the CDR3 DNA reads TGTGCCAGCCGCGGACTAGCGGGGGGGCCGGATACGCAGTATTTT.

The V and J genes are TRBV19 and TRBJ2-2; the D gene is possibly TRBD1 (5 bases). The CDR3 length is 15 residues. Germline V gene lookup returns CDR1 LNHDA and CDR2 SQIVND (reference sequence). Trimming removed 1 base from V and 3 bases from J, with 9 bases in between. The CDR3: CASSIGSRDTGELFF. The CDR3 DNA sequence: TGTGCCAGTAGTATAGGAAGCAGGGACACCGGGGAGCTGTTTTTT. Full variable domain (rest looked up from reference TRBV19 and TRBJ2-2): DGGITQSPKYLFRKEGQNVTLSCEQNLNHDAMYWYRQDPGQGLRLIYYSQIVNDFQKGDIAEGYSVSREKKESFPLTVTSAQKNPTAFYLCASSIGSRDTGELFFGEGSRLTVL.

The chain combines TRBV6-4 with TRBJ1-5; D is unclear. Trimming cost V 0 bases and J 0 bases, with 9 bases left between them. The CDR3 spans 16 residues. Germline CDR1 reads MRHNA; CDR2 reads SNTAGT. CDR3 nucleotides: TGTGCCAGCAGTGACTCGATGCACAGTAGCAATCAGCCCCAGCATTTT. This translates into CASSDSMHSSNQPQHF.

V gene TRBV4-3 combines with J gene TRBJ2-1, with TRBD1 identical over 7 bases. The V gene end was trimmed by 4 bases and the J gene end by 1 base; junction bases not matched to a gene: 10. The CDR3 is 17 amino acids. Germline values: CDR1 LGHNA, CDR2 YSLEER. The CDR3 coding sequence is TGCGCCAGCAGCCCCAAAGCAGGGGGTCGATCCTACAATGAGCAGTTCTTC. This codes for CASSPKAGGRSYNEQFF.

V usage is TRBV19 and J usage is TRBJ2-3; no clear D gene. Looked up from germline, CDR1 is LNHDA and CDR2 is SQIVND (reference sequence). The CDR3 covers 17 residues. Trimming left V 6 bases short and J 2 bases short, with 21 bases between. The CDR3, as DNA: TGTGCCAGTAGCCACCGCCGTCTGGGCCCGATCACAGATACGCAGTATTTT. Translation: CASSHRRLGPITDTQYF. Full variable domain (missing parts from reference TRBV19 and TRBJ2-3): DGGITQSPKYLFRKEGQNVTLSCEQNLNHDAMYWYRQDPGQGLRLIYYSQIVNDFQKGDIAEGYSVSREKKESFPLTVTSAQKNPTAFYLCASSHRRLGPITDTQYFGPGTRLTVL.

The genes are TRBV27 and TRBJ2-3; TRBD1 matches 10 bases. The V gene's germline CDR1 is MNHEY and CDR2 SMNVEV (reference sequence). There are 15 residues in the CDR3. Trimming took 8 bases from V and 3 from J; bases not matched to a gene: 8. The CDR3 DNA is TGTGCCAGCTCGCGGGGGGACAGGGGTACAGATACGCAGTATTTT. Amino acid sequence: CASSRGDRGTDTQYF.

The chain joins TRBV5-5 to TRBJ2-3, with D possibly being TRBD1 (6 bases). CDR1 and CDR2 from the germline V gene are SGHKS and YYEKEE (reference sequence). CDR3 length equals 14 residues. The V end was cut by 5 bases, the J end by 2 bases, with 12 bases between. Here the CDR3 reads CASSVGHITDTQYF. CDR3 nucleotides: TGTGCCAGCAGTGTGGGACACATCACAGATACGCAGTATTTT.

V gene TRBV27 combines with J gene TRBJ2-1, with a weak D call TRBD1 (5 bases). This CDR3 region has 14 residues. The germline CDR1 and CDR2 sequences are MNHEY and SMNVEV (reference sequence). Trimming left V 5 bases short and J 9 bases short, with 17 bases between. The CDR3 sequence is CASSLTAIQGEQFF. The CDR3 region has the DNA TGTGCCAGCAGTCTCACGGCCATTCAGGGTGAGCAGTTCTTC.

In nucleotides, the CDR3 is TGTGCCAGCAGCCAACGGGGGGGCCGTAGCACAGATACGCAGTATTTT. Translating it yields CASSQRGGRSTDTQYF. The chain combines TRBV3-1 (or the pseudogene TRBV3-2) with TRBJ2-3; 8 nucleotides match TRBD2. The germline CDR1 and CDR2 sequences are LGHDT and YNNKEL (reference sequence). This CDR3 comprises 16 residues. V gave up 2 bases and J gave up 0 bases; unmatched junction bases: 4.

The chain employs TRBV9 and TRBJ2-5; maybe TRBD1 (5 bases). CDR1 is SGDLS and CDR2 is YYNGEE in the germline V gene. The germline V and J ends were trimmed by 4 bases and 1 base, with 14 bases remaining between them. The CDR3 loop spans 15 amino acids. The CDR3 loop is CASSPHTGTQETQYF. The DNA for the CDR3 is TGTGCCAGCAGCCCTCACACAGGAACCCAAGAGACCCAGTACTTC. Full variable domain (remainder filled in from reference TRBV9 and TRBJ2-5): DSGVTQTPKHLITATGQRVTLRCSPRSGDLSVYWYQQSLDQGLQFLIQYYNGEERAKGNILERFSAQQFPDLHSELNLSSLELGDSALYFCASSPHTGTQETQYFGPGTRLLVL.

The chain uses TRBV7-9 and TRBJ2-7; the D gene is possibly TRBD1 (5 bases). The germline gives CDR1 SEHNR, CDR2 FQNEAQ (reference sequence). Trimming stripped 5 bases from V and 5 bases from J, with 19 bases between. The CDR3 has 15 residues. CDR3 sequence: CASSPDSDRGNEQYF. The CDR3 DNA follows: TGTGCCAGCAGCCCTGACTCCGACAGAGGAAACGAGCAGTACTTC.

A remark on this clone: At one boundary the junction diverges from the germline segment, which might be a read error. The chain joins TRBV9 to TRBJ2-1; possibly TRBD1 for D (6 bases). Per germline, CDR1 SGDLS and CDR2 YYNGEE. This CDR3 contains 11 residues. The CDR3 spells CASSGPGTTIF. CDR3 nucleotide sequence: TGTGCCAGCAGCGGCCCCGGGACAACGATCTTC.

This chain joins TRBV18 and TRBJ1-1; TRBD1 aligns across 10 bases. This CDR3 region has 14 residues. Trimming took 6 bases from V and 6 from J; bases not matched to a gene: 7. The V gene's germline CDR1 is KGHSH and CDR2 LQKENI. The CDR3 here is CASSLDRGHSEAFF. In DNA, the CDR3 is TGTGCCAGCTCCCTCGACAGGGGGCACTCTGAAGCTTTCTTT.

J is TRBJ1-1 and V is TRBV5-1, with D possibly being TRBD1 (5 bases). CDR1 is SGHRS and CDR2 is YFSETQ in the germline V gene. The length of the CDR3 is 15 residues. The V end was cut by 5 bases, the J end by 3 bases, with 17 bases between. The DNA for the CDR3 is TGCGCCAGCAGTCGGGGGTCAGGGTTTGACACTGAAGCTTTCTTT. It specifies CASSRGSGFDTEAFF.

V gene TRBV6-5 combines with J gene TRBJ2-7; 9 nucleotides match TRBD2. With 5 bases clipped from V and 0 bases from J, the junction kept 5 bases outside the gene matches. Germline V gives CDR1 MNHEY, CDR2 SVGAGI. The CDR3 loop spans 15 amino acids. In DNA, the CDR3 is TGTGCCAGCAGTAAATCGGGACTAGCCTCCTACGAGCAGTACTTC. It is translated as CASSKSGLASYEQYF.

This rearrangement joins TRBV7-3 to TRBJ2-3, with TRBD1 matching over 9 bases. This CDR3 region has 17 residues. Germline V gene data show CDR1 as SGHTA and CDR2 as FQGTGA. The V gene end was trimmed by 2 bases and the J gene end by 0 bases; junction bases not matched to a gene: 6. The DNA of the CDR3 is TGTGCCAGCAGCTTATCCTCCGGGACAGGGAGCACAGATACGCAGTATTTT. Translating gives CASSLSSGTGSTDTQYF.

The chain uses TRBV28 and TRBJ1-5; a possible D gene is TRBD1 (6 bases). The CDR3 runs 13 residues. The V and J ends lost 5 bases and 2 bases respectively, with 7 bases between them. Germline V gene sequence: CDR1 MDHEN, CDR2 SYDVKM. The CDR3 here is CASSAGGNQPQHF. The CDR3 DNA reads as TGTGCCAGCAGTGCAGGGGGCAATCAGCCCCAGCATTTT.

The chain couples TRBV6-5 to TRBJ2-5, with 7 bases aligning to TRBD1. This CDR3 comprises 15 residues. Losses at the gene ends were 7 bases for V and 5 bases for J; bases not matched to a gene: 13. Germline lookup yields CDR1 MNHEY and CDR2 SVGAGI. CDR3 region: CASMRGGGHGETQYF. In nucleotides, the CDR3 is TGTGCCAGCATGCGAGGGGGCGGTCATGGGGAGACCCAGTACTTC.

Only a few counts were recorded for this clone. V and J are TRBV5-5 and TRBJ1-5, with 7 bases that match TRBD1. The CDR3 totals 14 residues. Losses at the gene ends were 0 bases for V and 7 bases for J; bases not matched to a gene: 4. Germline-derived CDR1 and CDR2 are SGHKS and YYEKEE (reference sequence). CDR3 DNA: TGTGCCAGCAGCTTGGACAGGGGTGGGCAGCCCCAGCATTTT. This translates into CASSLDRGGQPQHF.

To note about this clone: The identical CDR3 is also encoded by other nucleotide sequences in the sample. The V gene is TRBV7-3, the J gene TRBJ1-1, with a weak D call TRBD1 (6 bases). This CDR3 has 14 residues. V was pared by 2 bases and J by 0 bases, with 7 bases between. In germline, CDR1 is SGHTA, CDR2 FQGTGA. Here the CDR3 reads CASSLQGLNTEAFF. In DNA, the CDR3 is TGTGCCAGCAGCTTACAGGGGTTGAACACTGAAGCTTTCTTT.

This chain joins TRBV4-2 and TRBJ1-1; D is undetermined. The germline V gene has CDR1 LGHNA and CDR2 YNFKEQ. V gave up 0 bases and J gave up 3 bases, with 32 bases separating them. The CDR3 runs to 22 residues. The DNA of the CDR3 is TGTGCCAGCAGCCAAGACAAGTGGACGGGAGACCTACTTAATCCTTTGGACACTGAAGCTTTCTTT. This codes for CASSQDKWTGDLLNPLDTEAFF.

This chain uses TRBV7-2 with TRBJ2-2; 12 bases map to TRBD1. The CDR3 sequence is 18 residues long. With V trimmed by 5 bases and J by 0 bases, 7 bases remained unmatched. CDR1 is SGHTA, CDR2 FQGNSA, per germline. In DNA form, the CDR3 reads TGTGCCAGCAGCCCTAGGGGACAGGGGGCGCCGAACACCGGGGAGCTGTTTTTT. Amino acids: CASSPRGQGAPNTGELFF. Full variable domain (rest looked up from reference TRBV7-2 and TRBJ2-2): GAGVSQSPSNKVTEKGKDVELRCDPISGHTALYWYRQSLGQGLEFLIYFQGNSAPDKSGLPSDRFSAERTGGSVSTLTIQRTQQEDSAVYLCASSPRGQGAPNTGELFFGEGSRLTVL.

This CDR3 is CASTGQTNTEAFF. CDR3 nucleotides: TGTGCCAGCACGGGACAGACTAACACTGAAGCTTTCTTT. This chain uses TRBV2 with TRBJ1-1, with 7 bases matching TRBD1. The germline gives CDR1 SNHLY, CDR2 FYNNEI. Losses at the gene ends were 7 bases for V and 2 bases for J; bases not matched to a gene: 4. The length of the CDR3 is 13 residues.

J is TRBJ2-2 and V is TRBV10-2; 8 bases are a match to TRBD2. CDR1 and CDR2 (germline): WSHSY, SAAADI. This CDR3 region has 19 residues. Trimming cost V 7 bases and J 4 bases; bases outside gene matches: 20. CDR3 nucleotide sequence: TGCGCCAGCATGGACCTCCCAGGCGGGGGGAAAACCGCCACCGGGGAGCTGTTTTTT. Residues: CASMDLPGGGKTATGELFF.

A few counts support this clone. The V call is TRBV5-4, the J call TRBJ2-7; 11 nucleotides align to TRBD2. Germline V gives CDR1 SGHNT, CDR2 YYREEE (reference sequence). Unmatched junction bases numbered 6, after V lost 5 bases and J lost 5 bases. The CDR3 is 14 amino acids. The chain's CDR3 is CASSPSGGINEQYF. The CDR3 DNA sequence: TGTGCCAGCAGTCCTAGCGGGGGGATCAACGAGCAGTACTTC.

V is TRBV5-4 and J is TRBJ2-1; D is possibly TRBD2 (6 bases). From germline, CDR1 is SGHNT and CDR2 YYREEE (reference sequence). The CDR3 contains 13 residues. Trimming took off 1 base at V and 9 bases at J, with 11 bases between the two ends. The CDR3 DNA is TGTGCCAGCAGCTTGTTCAACGGGGGTGAGCAGTTCTTC. This gives the protein CASSLFNGGEQFF. The whole variable domain, remainder taken from reference TRBV5-4 and TRBJ2-1, is ETGVTQSPTHLIKTRGQQVTLRCSSQSGHNTVSWYQQALGQGPQFIFQYYREEENGRGNFPPRFSGLQFPNYSSELNVNALELDDSALYLCASSLFNGGEQFFGPGTRLTVL.